This TCR beta chain stems from a study of early stage breast cancer tumors. This clone was observed a few times. Each sample had two DNA replicates, about 0.52 ug blood or around 1.5 ug tissue. TCRdb's table, derived via immunoSEQ multiplex PCR, lists solely in-frame clones and lacks some. This table holds about 41,000 clones, around 69% found once. This clonotype was obtained from a person aged 45-65 years with breast cancer. The sequenced sample was blood.

CDR3 region: CSAPTRGGNYGYTF. The CDR3, as DNA: TGCAGCGCCCCGACGAGGGGGGGAAACTATGGCTACACCTTC. J is TRBJ1-2 and V is TRBV29-1, with a weak D call TRBD1 (6 bases). The CDR3 has 14 residues. Germline values: CDR1 SQVTM, CDR2 ANQGSEA. Trimming cost V 7 bases and J 2 bases, with 17 bases left between them.